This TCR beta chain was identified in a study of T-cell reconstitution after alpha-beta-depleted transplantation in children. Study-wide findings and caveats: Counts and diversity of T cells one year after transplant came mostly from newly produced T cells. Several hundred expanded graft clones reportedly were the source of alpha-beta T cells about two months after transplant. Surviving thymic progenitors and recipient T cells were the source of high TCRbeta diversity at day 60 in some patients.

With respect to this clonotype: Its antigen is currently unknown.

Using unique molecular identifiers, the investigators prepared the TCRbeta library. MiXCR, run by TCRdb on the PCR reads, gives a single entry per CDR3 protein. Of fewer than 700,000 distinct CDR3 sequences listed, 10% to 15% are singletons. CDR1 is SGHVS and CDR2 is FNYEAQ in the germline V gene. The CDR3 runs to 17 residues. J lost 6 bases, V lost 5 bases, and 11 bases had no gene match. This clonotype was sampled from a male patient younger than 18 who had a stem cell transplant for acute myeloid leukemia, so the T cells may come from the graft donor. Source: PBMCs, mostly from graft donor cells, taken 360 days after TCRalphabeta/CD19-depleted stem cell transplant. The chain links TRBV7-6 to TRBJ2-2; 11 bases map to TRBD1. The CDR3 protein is CASSHRDRGSLAGELFF. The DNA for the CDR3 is TGTGCCAGCAGCCACCGGGACAGGGGGTCTCTTGCCGGGGAGCTGTTTTTT.